What follows is one T cell receptor (beta chain) and its context. A multiplex PCR was run with 60 Vbeta primers and 13 Jbeta primers. TCRdb keeps only in-frame clones here, not all; method: immunoSEQ multiplex PCR. The sample lists some 130,000 clones; roughly 85% were seen once. This record belongs to a study of cytomegalovirus exposure and HLA in healthy donors. This CDR3 is 15 amino acids long. V shed 6 bases and J 0 bases; nucleotides not matched to a gene: 4. Germline CDR1 and CDR2: MRHNA and SNTAGT. This TCR derives from a middle-aged man in good health and CMV-seronegative. Sequenced: PBMCs. The rearrangement joins TRBV6-4 to TRBJ2-3, with TRBD1 matching over 9 bases. The CDR3 spells CASSSGQGSTDTQYF. As DNA, the CDR3 is TGTGCCAGCAGCTCCGGACAGGGGAGCACAGATACGCAGTATTTT.